The clone carrying this TCR beta chain was seen ten or more times. Its antigen is not identified. Employing constant-segment primers, 5'RACE generated TCR alpha and TCR beta cDNA libraries bearing sample barcodes and UMIs. TCRdb reprocessed the 5' RACE reads via MiXCR and lists one record per CDR3 protein. The repertoire holds about 350,000 distinct CDR3 sequences, with roughly an eighth as singletons. V shed 7 bases and J shed 5 bases, with 12 bases lying between them. Germline V lookup: CDR1 SQVTM, CDR2 ANQGSEA. This CDR3 comprises 11 residues. This record belongs to a study of T-cell memory formation after mild COVID-19. Overall study context: In these data, TCR clusters were largely donor specific.

Study-wide findings and caveats: Cross-reactive memory seemingly joined, as some responding clones were found in pre-infection memory.

The chain has TRBV29-1 and TRBJ2-7, with D possibly matching TRBD2 (5 bases). The clonotype originates from a man between 18 and 35 years old who had mild COVID-19 (a few samples of this study predate the infection). Cell type and time point are not known. Input material: PBMCs or a T cell subset sorted from them (not recorded which). The CDR3 reads CSARAWDEQYF. In DNA form, the CDR3 reads TGCAGCGCGAGGGCTTGGGACGAGCAGTACTTC.